Presented here are 18 T cell receptor beta chains from one specimen sequenced in a study of blood T cell repertoires in COVID-19. TCRdb's table, derived via immunoSEQ multiplex PCR, lists solely in-frame clones and lacks some. This sample has 200,000 to 250,000 clones, with roughly 81% found just once. Sequenced sample: peripheral blood. The receptors stem from a woman in her 50s with active or convalescent COVID-19.

The chain combines TRBV13 with TRBJ2-3; 7 bases match TRBD2. J lost 0 bases, V lost 4 bases, and 10 bases had no gene match. The CDR3 is 17 amino acids. Germline V gene sequence: CDR1 PRHDT, CDR2 FYEKMQ (reference sequence). The CDR3 loop reads CASSSPSAGESTDTQYF. The CDR3 nucleotides are TGTGCCAGCAGCTCTCCCTCCGCGGGGGAAAGCACAGATACGCAGTATTTT.

The V and J genes are TRBV4-1 and TRBJ2-7; TRBD1 matches at 9 bases. CDR1 and CDR2 from the germline V gene are MGHRA and YSYEKL. The CDR3 has 14 residues. The V and J ends lost 4 bases and 0 bases, in that order; junction bases with no gene match: 1. CDR3 nucleotide sequence: TGCGCCAGCAGCCGGACAGGGGACTCCTACGAGCAGTACTTC. It codes for CASSRTGDSYEQYF.

The chain has TRBV24-1 and TRBJ2-5, with 8 positions matching TRBD2. The CDR3 is 14 amino acids. V shed 6 bases and J 5 bases; nucleotides not matched to a gene: 7. The germline V gene has CDR1 KGHDR and CDR2 SFDVKD. The CDR3 DNA sequence: TGTGCCACCAGTCCTACCGGCGGGAGGGAGACCCAGTACTTC. This encodes CATSPTGGRETQYF.

The CDR3 spells CASSFGGGPNEQFF. For the CDR3, the DNA is TGTGCCAGCAGCTTTGGGGGAGGGCCTAATGAGCAGTTCTTC. The J gene is TRBJ2-1, the V gene TRBV7-6; TRBD2 aligns across 7 bases. The V gene end was trimmed by 3 bases and the J gene end by 7 bases; junction bases not matched to a gene: 6. Germline V gene sequence: CDR1 SGHVS, CDR2 FNYEAQ. This CDR3 region has 14 residues.

This chain joins TRBV27 and TRBJ1-6; 7 bases line up with TRBD1. CDR3 length: 15 residues. J was trimmed by 5 bases and V by 6 bases; bases with no gene match: 7. CDR1 is MNHEY and CDR2 is SMNVEV in the germline V gene (reference sequence). The CDR3: CASRVDRLNNSPLHF. The CDR3 DNA follows: TGTGCCAGCAGGGTGGACAGGCTAAATAATTCACCCCTCCACTTT.

The genes are TRBV2 and TRBJ2-2; 7 bases are a match to TRBD2. Unmatched junction bases numbered 8, after V lost 1 base and J lost 3 bases. Germline lookup yields CDR1 SNHLY and CDR2 FYNNEI. The CDR3 is 17 residues long. The CDR3 sequence is CASSEGIGRAHTGELFF. Here the CDR3 DNA reads TGTGCCAGCAGTGAAGGGATAGGGAGGGCTCACACCGGGGAGCTGTTTTTT. The full variable domain, its missing parts supplied by reference TRBV2 and TRBJ2-2, is EPEVTQTPSHQVTQMGQEVILRCVPISNHLYFYWYRQILGQKVEFLVSFYNNEISEKSEIFDDQFSVERPDGSNFTLKIRSTKLEDSAMYFCASSEGIGRAHTGELFFGEGSRLTVL.

A remark on this clone: A read error may produce the germline difference seen at one junction end. The chain employs TRBV11-2 and TRBJ2-3; weak D call: TRBD1 (5 bases). Germline V gene sequence: CDR1 SGHAT, CDR2 FQNNGV. The CDR3 is made up of 15 amino acids. This chain's CDR3 is CASRLGHYSTDTQYF. The CDR3 DNA reads as TGTGCCAGCAGATTAGGACATTATAGTACAGATACGCAGTATTTT.

The rearrangement uses TRBV5-1 and TRBJ2-1; D is perhaps TRBD1 (7 bases). The CDR3 spans 15 residues. V lost 1 base, J lost 3 bases, and 11 bases lay in between. Germline V lookup: CDR1 SGHRS, CDR2 YFSETQ. CDR3 in amino acids: CASSLSRGVYNEQFF. Here the CDR3 DNA reads TGCGCCAGCAGCTTGTCCAGGGGGGTCTACAATGAGCAGTTCTTC.

The table lists this clone with a few counts. The chain uses TRBV19 and TRBJ2-3; 9 bases fit TRBD1. The CDR3 covers 15 residues. Germline CDR1 and CDR2: LNHDA and SQIVND (reference sequence). With 3 bases clipped from V and 5 bases from J, the junction kept 6 bases outside the gene matches. CDR3 coding DNA: TGTGCCAGTAGTATCCCAACAGGGGGCAAAGATACGCAGTATTTT. Its protein product is CASSIPTGGKDTQYF.

The chain joins TRBV5-1 to TRBJ1-1; 7 nucleotides match TRBD1. CDR1 SGHRS and CDR2 YFSETQ come from the germline V gene. This CDR3 region has 15 residues. After removal of 4 bases from V and 6 bases from J, the junction contained 12 bases not matched to a gene. Written as DNA, the CDR3 is TGCGCCAGCAGCCCAAAAGGGGGCCGGATTGCTGAAGCTTTCTTT. Its protein product is CASSPKGGRIAEAFF. Complete variable domain (other parts from reference TRBV5-1 and TRBJ1-1): KAGVTQTPRYLIKTRGQQVTLSCSPISGHRSVSWYQQTPGQGLQFLFEYFSETQRNKGNFPGRFSGRQFSNSRSEMNVSTLELGDSALYLCASSPKGGRIAEAFFGQGTRLTVV.

This rearrangement joins TRBV6-1 to TRBJ2-3; 7 bases map to TRBD2. The CDR3 covers 14 residues. Trimming at V came to 1 base and at J to 4 bases, leaving 2 bases not matched to a gene. The germline gives CDR1 MNHNS, CDR2 SASEGT. CDR3: CASSEGGGADTQYF. The CDR3, as DNA: TGTGCCAGCAGTGAAGGGGGAGGGGCAGATACGCAGTATTTT.

V and J are TRBV5-1 and TRBJ1-2, with 8 bases aligning to TRBD1. This CDR3 has 13 residues. Looked up from germline, CDR1 is SGHRS and CDR2 is YFSETQ. V lost 0 bases and J lost 6; bases outside the gene matches: 1. As DNA, the CDR3 is TGCGCCAGCAGCTTGGACAGGGGGGATGGCTACACCTTC. Residues: CASSLDRGDGYTF.

V is TRBV5-1 and J is TRBJ2-3; 7 nucleotides align to TRBD1. V shed 2 bases, J shed 5 bases, and the junction held 2 bases outside the gene matches. The CDR3 runs to 13 residues. Germline-derived CDR1 and CDR2 are SGHRS and YFSETQ. The CDR3 sequence is CASSFDREDTQYF. The DNA for the CDR3 is TGCGCCAGCAGCTTTGACAGGGAAGATACGCAGTATTTT.

This clone has a handful of counts. The rearrangement uses TRBV6-5 and TRBJ2-7; 9 bases match TRBD1. The CDR3 totals 15 residues. From germline, CDR1 is MNHEY and CDR2 SVGAGI. The trim removed 7 bases at V and 6 bases at J, leaving 13 bases unmatched. The CDR3 spells CASKSGGTGWPEQYF. CDR3 DNA: TGTGCCAGCAAAAGTGGTGGGACAGGGTGGCCCGAGCAGTACTTC.

This sequence joins TRBV7-2 and TRBJ1-1; D is uncertain. The germline gives CDR1 SGHTA, CDR2 FQGNSA. V dropped 1 base and J dropped 0 bases, with 15 bases sitting between them. CDR3 length equals 17 residues. This CDR3 is CASSLVAAARMNTEAFF. The CDR3 DNA is TGTGCCAGCAGCTTAGTTGCTGCGGCCAGAATGAACACTGAAGCTTTCTTT. The whole variable domain, filled in from reference TRBV7-2 and TRBJ1-1, reads GAGVSQSPSNKVTEKGKDVELRCDPISGHTALYWYRQSLGQGLEFLIYFQGNSAPDKSGLPSDRFSAERTGGSVSTLTIQRTQQEDSAVYLCASSLVAAARMNTEAFFGQGTRLTVV.

V usage is TRBV7-9 and J usage is TRBJ1-3; TRBD1 is a possible D gene (6 bases). The V end lost 5 bases, the J end lost 6 bases, and 23 bases lay between the germline ends. CDR3 length: 17 amino acids. The germline CDR1 and CDR2 sequences are SEHNR and FQNEAQ (reference sequence). The CDR3 sequence: CASSPRSGRGGENTIYF. In DNA form, the CDR3 reads TGTGCCAGCAGCCCCCGATCGGGTCGAGGGGGAGAAAACACCATATATTTT.

This clone was counted between two and nine times. The DNA for the CDR3 is TGTGCCAGCAGCTTAGATTCGAGAAACACTGAAGCTTTCTTT. Its translation is CASSLDSRNTEAFF. The chain links TRBV11-3 to TRBJ1-1; D is ambiguous. Trimming pared 0 bases from V and 2 bases from J, leaving 7 bases between. The CDR3 loop spans 14 amino acids. Germline CDR1 and CDR2: SGHNT and YENEEA. Full variable domain (missing parts from reference TRBV11-3 and TRBJ1-1): EAGVVQSPRYKIIEKKQPVAFWCNPISGHNTLYWYLQNLGQGPELLIRYENEEAVDDSQLPKDRFSAERLKGVDSTLKIQPAELGDSAVYLCASSLDSRNTEAFFGQGTRLTVV.

The chain employs TRBV12-3 or TRBV12-4 and TRBJ1-1; maybe TRBD1 (5 bases). This CDR3 has 13 residues. V lost 6 bases to trimming and J lost 0 bases, with 8 bases between them. CDR3 residues: CASRAQVNTEAFF. In nucleotides, the CDR3 is TGTGCCAGCAGAGCACAGGTGAACACTGAAGCTTTCTTT.